These 5 T cell receptor beta chains were all obtained from the same sample, sequenced in a study of shared clonotypes between healthy human individuals. TCRdb keeps only in-frame clones here, not all; method: immunoSEQ multiplex PCR. The sample records some 550,000 clones, around 97% being singletons. Sample: naive CD4+ T cells sorted from blood. As to subset: CD45RA+ positively selected. These receptors all stem from a woman aged 30 to 39 in good health.

The V call is TRBV6-1, the J call TRBJ1-5; D remains ambiguous. This CDR3 is built from 14 residues. The ends were cut back, 1 base at V and 2 bases at J, with 6 bases in the middle. Germline V gives CDR1 MNHNS, CDR2 SASEGT. CDR3 sequence: CASSEGLGNQPQHF. As DNA, the CDR3 is TGTGCCAGCAGTGAAGGGTTGGGCAATCAGCCCCAGCATTTT.

DNA of the CDR3: TGCGCCAGCAGCTTGGCCAGTAAGTCAGAGACAGGGGCTACAGATACGCAGTATTTT. Residues: CASSLASKSETGATDTQYF. J is TRBJ2-3 and V is TRBV5-1, with 8 bases fitting TRBD1. The germline V gene encodes CDR1 SGHRS and CDR2 YFSETQ. J gave up 3 bases and V 0 bases, and 15 bases lay outside the gene matches. This CDR3 has 19 amino acids.

The rearrangement joins TRBV27 to TRBJ2-7, with TRBD2 as a possible D gene (6 bases). The CDR3 runs 17 residues. In germline, CDR1 is MNHEY, CDR2 SMNVEV (reference sequence). V dropped 2 bases and J dropped 4 bases, with 21 bases sitting between them. CDR3 bases: TGTGCCAGCAGTTTAGTCCCACCAGTCAGTGGGGGGTACGAGCAGTACTTC. Translated, it gives CASSLVPPVSGGYEQYF.

The chain carries TRBV4-2 and TRBJ2-5; D remains ambiguous. This CDR3 has 16 amino acids. Deletions cut 1 base from V and 2 bases from J, with 14 bases between. Looked up from germline, CDR1 is LGHNA and CDR2 is YNFKEQ. CDR3 sequence: CASSQAVGTRQETQYF. In nucleotides, the CDR3 is TGTGCCAGCAGCCAAGCGGTTGGTACGCGTCAAGAGACCCAGTACTTC.

This rearrangement joins TRBV5-5 to TRBJ2-7; no firm D call. The CDR3 spans 13 residues. CDR1 SGHKS and CDR2 YYEKEE come from the germline V gene (reference sequence). The V gene lost 5 bases and the J gene lost 2 bases, with 11 bases spanning the gap. The CDR3 nucleotides read TGTGCCAGCAGAGCTTCCCCGGCCTACGAGCAGTACTTC. Encoded protein: CASRASPAYEQYF.